This T cell receptor beta chain was identified during a study of T cell repertoires in cytomegalovirus infection (dated 2019 in TCRdb). In terms of the full investigation: Alongside well-studied HLA-B-restricted epitopes, the peptide stimulations were aimed at recently identified HLA-C-restricted CMV epitopes, whose presentation resists viral immunomodulation. Donor HLA type was relevant to the analysis, because carriage of CMV infection together with the matching HLA type was indicated by public TCR beta signatures.

The sequencer was an Illumina HiSeq 1500. TCRdb trimmed public reads at Q25 via fastp, called clones via MiXCR and kept in-frame beta chains. Rows merge per CDR3 protein into single entries with the most common DNA and genes. Across this sample there are roughly 310,000 distinct CDR3 sequences, with around 29% seen only once. Around 20% of the sample is in the top ten clones. The treatment or condition label corresponds to: in vitro stimulation with specific CMV peptide epitopes to enrich CMV-specific T cells. The sample holds many counts of this clonotype. Its binding antigen is unknown. No qualities accompany the bases; no much larger clone lies one base away. The CDR3, from cysteine to phenylalanine, totals 14 residues. Only the CDR3 portion is preserved as DNA: 42 bases, with reading frame beginning at the first base. From a lookup of the germline V gene, CDR1 and CDR2 are SGHTA and FQGNSA. Trimming removed 3 bases from V and 5 bases from J; the gene matches leave 3 bases unexplained.

Overall study outcomes, separate from this receptor: Cumulative frequency of public TCR beta family members discriminated carriers of CMV infection plus the relevant HLA type in this cohort and an independent roughly 340-donor cohort. The ex vivo response was dominated by HLA-C-restricted CMV-specific TCR beta clonotypes, which also provided the single most frequent clonotype in two of eight donors.

This clonotype was obtained from a human donor in good health (CMV status not recorded). Some clones in this sample may be carry-over from other donors' samples. The sample in question was cultured PBMCs, obtained from culture after CMV antigen stimulation. The V and J genes are TRBV7-2 and TRBJ1-2; 10 junctional bases match TRBD1. In nucleotides, the sequence is TGTGCCAGCAGCTTCGGACAGGGGGGATATGGCTACACCTTC. The translation is CASSFGQGGYGYTF.